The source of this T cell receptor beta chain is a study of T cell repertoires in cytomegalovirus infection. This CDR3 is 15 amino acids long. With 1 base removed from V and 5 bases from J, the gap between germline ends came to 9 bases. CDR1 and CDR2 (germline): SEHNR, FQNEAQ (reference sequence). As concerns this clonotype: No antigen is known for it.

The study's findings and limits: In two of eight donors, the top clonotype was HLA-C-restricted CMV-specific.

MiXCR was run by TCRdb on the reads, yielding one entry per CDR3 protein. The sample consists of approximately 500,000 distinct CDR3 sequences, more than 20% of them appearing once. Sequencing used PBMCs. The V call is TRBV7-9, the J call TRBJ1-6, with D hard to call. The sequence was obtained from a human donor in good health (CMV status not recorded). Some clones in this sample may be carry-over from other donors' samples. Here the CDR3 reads CASSLETYHNSPLHF. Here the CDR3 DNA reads TGTGCCAGCAGCTTAGAGACATACCATAATTCACCCCTCCACTTT.